This TCR beta chain was profiled in a study of blood T cell repertoires in COVID-19. Between the trimmed V and J ends, which lost 4 bases and 3 bases, there was a span of 14 bases. The germline gives CDR1 SGHNT, CDR2 YYREEE (reference sequence). The CDR3 spans 15 residues. In the source study's methods: Nucleated cell number was recorded as an estimate derived from reference gene primer amplification. Libraries were prepared by immunoSEQ multiplex PCR; TCRdb keeps only in-frame clonotypes and omits some of them. The V and J calls and clone size come from that table; D and trimming were worked out from the DNA. The sample holds about 28,000 clones, 81% seen once.

The chain carries TRBV5-4 and TRBJ2-4, with TRBD2 as a possible D gene (7 bases). Sequencing was carried out using peripheral blood. The sequence was obtained from a woman aged 60-70 years with acute or convalescent COVID-19. The CDR3 DNA is TGTGCCAGCAGCGACATTAGGGGGGGCAAAAACATTCAGTACTTC. Its translation is CASSDIRGGKNIQYF.